A selection of T cell receptor beta chains follows, all from one sample in a study of molecular identifiers for immune sequencing clone quantification. TCRdb reanalysed the PCR reads using MiXCR and keeps one entry per CDR3 protein. Of under 350,000 distinct CDR3 sequences listed, roughly 23% were seen once; the top ten hold 0.65% to 0.75%. The sequenced sample was naive CD8+ T cells from blood, with Jurkat cell RNA spiked in. The source is a human donor in good health. Some libraries in this study had Jurkat cell RNA spiked in. The CDR3 runs from the conserved cysteine through the conserved F or W. Fields, in order: clone size, V gene, J gene, CDR3 protein. Clone size, where shown, is once, few, many, or a class for clones that have expanded.

>few|TRBV20-1|TRBJ1-5
CSASGPRNQPQHF
>many|TRBV27|TRBJ1-1
CASSRLGSEAFF
>few|TRBV27|TRBJ2-3
CASMEDPGTDTQYF
>.|TRBV19|TRBJ2-1
CASSNPGASGNEQFF
>.|TRBV30|TRBJ2-3
CAWTVGRGTDTQYF
>.|TRBV6-5|TRBJ2-5
CASSYSGGETQYF
>few|TRBV29-1|TRBJ2-7
CSAGLAGDYEQYF
>few|TRBV6-5|TRBJ2-2
CATYYPGGSGELFF
>many|TRBV12-3/TRBV12-4|TRBJ2-5
CASSLAPGTSGSVSGETQYF
>many|TRBV2|TRBJ2-7
CASHSPGDTYEQYF
>.|TRBV27|TRBJ1-5
CASSPTGGGASNQPQHF
>few|TRBV6-6|TRBJ2-5
CASSYSPTGLEETQYF
>.|TRBV3-1|TRBJ2-3
CASSQAGLIAGGTDTQYF
>.|TRBV28|TRBJ2-1
CASRAGLAGDPSYNEQFF
>many|TRBV5-6|TRBJ1-1
CASSLFQGLLVNTEAFF
>once|TRBV7-9|TRBJ1-5
CASCPPGTDNQPQHF
>many|TRBV7-6|TRBJ2-5
CASSFLQETQYF
>few|TRBV3-1|TRBJ2-7
CASSSFLDSQPYEQYF
>.|TRBV12-3/TRBV12-4|TRBJ1-1
CASSFQGLNTVAFF
>many|TRBV30|TRBJ1-1
CAWSAGSSTEAFF
>many|TRBV7-2|TRBJ2-3
CASSLDLSDTQYF
>few|TRBV7-9|TRBJ2-7
CASSPGDRRHYEQYF
>.|TRBV20-1|TRBJ2-3
CSARDPGGLTDTQYF
>.|TRBV27|TRBJ2-1
CASSLLAGVSNEQFF
>.|TRBV30|TRBJ2-7
CAWTTAPGEQYF
>.|TRBV19|TRBJ2-7
CAPRPGPYHEQYF
>.|TRBV6-2/TRBV6-3|TRBJ1-1
CASSSLQAENTEAFF
>.|TRBV5-1|TRBJ2-7
CASSPVGQSGYHAQYF
>few|TRBV7-9|TRBJ1-6
CASSSTTLPNSPLHF
>.|TRBV30|TRBJ1-3
CAWSVYRVDTIYF
>many|TRBV7-9|TRBJ2-5
CASSHHREQETQYF
>few|TRBV20-1|TRBJ1-2
CSARDRGDLYYGYTF
>many|TRBV4-2|TRBJ2-5
CASSPRTSGDQETQYF
>.|TRBV28|TRBJ2-4
CASSFVTTGGGEAFSKNVQYF
>many|TRBV15|TRBJ2-7
CATSRDDTISYEQYF
>.|TRBV7-9|TRBJ1-1
CASSLGADIEAFF
>.|TRBV20-1|TRBJ2-7
CSAPRGAGKAYEQYF
>.|TRBV6-5|TRBJ2-1
CASSYSQRNEQFF
>.|TRBV3-1|TRBJ2-7
CASSGTDKAGEQYF
>.|TRBV6-2/TRBV6-3|TRBJ2-1
CATHRDTSYNEQFF
>.|TRBV27|TRBJ2-3
CASSLLARADQLTDTQYF
>.|TRBV5-8|TRBJ2-7
CASSPGTVNEQYF
>.|TRBV5-1|TRBJ2-3
CASSLAGGATSTDAQYF
>.|TRBV4-3|TRBJ1-3
CASSSSIGQSGNTIYF
>.|TRBV5-5|TRBJ2-7
CACSLAYLGRAEQYF
>.|TRBV6-5|TRBJ2-3
CASRTQGPRETSTDTQYF
>.|TRBV4-3|TRBJ2-5
CASSQDSRGQTQYF
>many|TRBV6-1|TRBJ1-1
CASRQGSTEAFF
>.|TRBV24-1|TRBJ1-1
CATSDSAGGEAFF
>.|TRBV6-2/TRBV6-3|TRBJ1-1
CASSYPPEAFF
>few|TRBV10-3|TRBJ1-6
CAISVGPSGSPLHF
>many|TRBV28|TRBJ1-6
CASSLRSGTGTGFNSPLHF
>.|TRBV4-1|TRBJ2-7
CASSQAGPAACAQYF
>few|TRBV6-2/TRBV6-3|TRBJ1-2
CASSMGQANYGYTF
>few|TRBV21-1|TRBJ1-6
CASSKSPGASSSSYNSPLHF
>many|TRBV7-9|TRBJ1-1
CASSLLQGAETEAFF